What follows are 7 T cell receptor beta chains derived from one specimen sequenced in a study of shared clonotypes between healthy human individuals. TCRdb's copy holds only in-frame clones and misses some; the assay was immunoSEQ multiplex PCR. The sample has 950,000 to 1,100,000 clones, more than 60% seen once. The sample comprised memory CD4+ T cells sorted from blood. Indicated subset: CD45RA-negative fraction. The receptors stem from a man between 18 and 35 years old in good health.

Comment on this clone: A much larger clone is a single base away; this may be a read error. The V gene is TRBV19, the J gene TRBJ1-5; D unresolved. The length of the CDR3 is 12 residues. Trimming cost V 3 bases and J 5 bases, with 5 bases left between them. Germline V CDR1 and CDR2: LNHDA, SQIVND (reference sequence). As DNA, the CDR3 is TGTGCCAGTAGTATCGTCTATCAGCCCCAGCATTTT. Protein: CASSIVYQPQHF. Complete variable domain (other parts from reference TRBV19 and TRBJ1-5): DGGITQSPKYLFRKEGQNVTLSCEQNLNHDAMYWYRQDPGQGLRLIYYSQIVNDFQKGDIAEGYSVSREKKESFPLTVTSAQKNPTAFYLCASSIVYQPQHFGDGTRLSIL.

The J gene is TRBJ2-3, the V gene TRBV2, with TRBD2 identical over 8 bases. The CDR3 spans 13 residues. CDR1 is SNHLY, CDR2 FYNNEI, per germline. Unmatched junction bases numbered 7, after V lost 6 bases and J lost 8 bases. The CDR3 here is CASRGPRGGTQYF. Written as DNA, the CDR3 is TGTGCCAGCAGGGGGCCCCGGGGGGGTACGCAGTATTTT.

Regarding this clone: One junction end does not reproduce the germline sequence, and a read error may be involved. The rearrangement uses TRBV5-4 and TRBJ1-4, with D possibly matching TRBD1 (5 bases). The CDR3 is made up of 15 amino acids. Germline V gene data show CDR1 as SGHNT and CDR2 as YYREEE (reference sequence). The CDR3 DNA reads as TGTACCAGCAGCTTCCAGGGAGAAGGGGCTGAAAAACTGTTTTTT. Translating gives CTSSFQGEGAEKLFF.

The genes are TRBV2 and TRBJ1-4; no clear D. The CDR3 has 13 residues. Trimming pared 6 bases from V and 7 bases from J, leaving 12 bases between. Germline V gives CDR1 SNHLY, CDR2 FYNNEI. CDR3 DNA: TGTGCCAGCAGGCTGGGTTTGATTGAAAAACTGTTTTTT. As protein: CASRLGLIEKLFF.

This clone was picked up one time. The CDR3 is CASSPIQGETQYF. The CDR3 region has the DNA TGTGCCAGCTCACCTATACAGGGGGAGACCCAGTACTTC. The genes are TRBV18 and TRBJ2-5; TRBD1 agrees at 7 bases. Germline V lookup: CDR1 KGHSH, CDR2 LQKENI. After removal of 3 bases from V and 5 bases from J, the junction contained 3 bases not matched to a gene. The CDR3 covers 13 residues.

This chain joins TRBV7-2 and TRBJ1-2; D possibly corresponds to TRBD1 (6 bases). The CDR3 runs 14 residues. Deletions cut 5 bases from V and 2 bases from J, with 12 bases between. Germline V gives CDR1 SGHTA, CDR2 FQGNSA. CDR3 protein: CASSTSQGNYGYTF. CDR3 nucleotide sequence: TGTGCCAGCAGCACATCGCAGGGGAACTATGGCTACACCTTC.

For this clone: Other DNA sequences in the same sample also yield this CDR3. J is TRBJ2-2 and V is TRBV18, with TRBD1 matching 8 bases. The CDR3 runs 15 residues. Trimming cost V 6 bases and J 1 base; bases outside gene matches: 4. Germline assignment: CDR1 KGHSH and CDR2 LQKENI. The CDR3 protein is CASSQGQGNTGELFF. The CDR3 DNA reads TGTGCCAGCTCTCAAGGACAGGGGAACACCGGGGAGCTGTTTTTT.